This passage covers 23 T cell receptor beta chains from one sample sequenced in a study of beta chain features in type 1 diabetes. What these receptors recognize is not known. Study-wide results and limits: The study found moderately but significantly shorter TCRB CDR3s in all four CD4+ subsets of Type 1 diabetes patients.

The entirety of the isolated RNA underwent reverse transcription, so expressed TCRB transcripts were sequenced. Generated by immunoSEQ multiplex PCR, the TCRdb table keeps only in-frame clones and is missing some. The repertoire holds tens of thousands of clones, around 68% seen once, with roughly 1.1% in the top ten. Input material: stem cell memory CD4+ T cells from blood. These receptors all stem from a woman aged 40 to 50 with type 1 diabetes.

This clone appeared once. The rearrangement joins TRBV18 to TRBJ1-1, with D possibly being TRBD1 (5 bases). CDR1 is KGHSH and CDR2 is LQKENI in the germline V gene. This CDR3 contains 16 residues. The V and J ends lost 4 bases and 3 bases respectively, with 18 bases between them. In nucleotides, the CDR3 is TGTGCCAGCTCACTGCTAGGGGAGGCTGGGGACACTGAAGCTTTCTTT. Residues: CASSLLGEAGDTEAFF. The whole variable domain, filled in from reference TRBV18 and TRBJ1-1, reads NAGVMQNPRHLVRRRGQEARLRCSPMKGHSHVYWYRQLPEEGLKFMVYLQKENIIDESGMPKERFSAEFPKEGPSILRIQQVVRGDSAAYFCASSLLGEAGDTEAFFGQGTRLTVV.

The chain joins TRBV7-9 to TRBJ2-2, with 8 bases identical to TRBD1. The CDR3 has 17 amino acids. Germline CDR1 reads SEHNR; CDR2 reads FQNEAQ (reference sequence). Trimming took 4 bases from V and 0 from J; bases not matched to a gene: 7. The CDR3 coding sequence is TGTGCCAGCAGCTACGCCAGGACAGGGTCGAACACCGGGGAGCTGTTTTTT. It specifies CASSYARTGSNTGELFF.

The genes are TRBV27 and TRBJ2-7; maybe TRBD1 (6 bases). Germline V gene data show CDR1 as MNHEY and CDR2 as SMNVEV (reference sequence). The CDR3 sequence is 15 residues long. The V end was cut by 6 bases, the J end by 3 bases, with 18 bases between. This CDR3 reads CASRAAKAGVYEQYF. CDR3 DNA: TGTGCCAGCAGGGCAGCGAAGGCAGGGGTCTACGAGCAGTACTTC.

This chain uses TRBV29-1 with TRBJ1-1; the D is unclear. V was cut by 4 bases and J by 5 bases, with 14 bases left in between. Germline V gene data show CDR1 as SQVTM and CDR2 as ANQGSEA. The CDR3 has 13 residues. For the CDR3, the DNA is TGCAGCGTTGGTTCGGGAAGAAGGACTGAAGCTTTCTTT. Translated, it gives CSVGSGRRTEAFF.

The chain carries TRBV18 and TRBJ2-3; D might be TRBD2 (5 bases). CDR1 is KGHSH, CDR2 LQKENI, per germline. This CDR3 is built from 16 residues. V lost 4 bases to trimming and J lost 2 bases, with 16 bases between them. For the CDR3, the DNA is TGTGCCAGCTCACAACAGAGAGGGTCCTACACAGATACGCAGTATTTT. Translating gives CASSQQRGSYTDTQYF. Complete variable domain (other parts from reference TRBV18 and TRBJ2-3): NAGVMQNPRHLVRRRGQEARLRCSPMKGHSHVYWYRQLPEEGLKFMVYLQKENIIDESGMPKERFSAEFPKEGPSILRIQQVVRGDSAAYFCASSQQRGSYTDTQYFGPGTRLTVL.

The V call is TRBV7-9, the J call TRBJ2-3; D is possibly TRBD2 (6 bases). From germline, CDR1 is SEHNR and CDR2 FQNEAQ (reference sequence). CDR3 length: 16 residues. V shed 5 bases and J shed 0 bases, with 15 bases lying between them. CDR3 DNA: TGTGCCAGCAGCCCCCTTGGAGGAGGGAGCACAGATACGCAGTATTTT. Its translation is CASSPLGGGSTDTQYF.

Only a few counts were recorded for this clone. The chain uses TRBV6-6 and TRBJ2-1; 7 nucleotides match TRBD2. CDR1 and CDR2 (germline): MNHNY, SVGAGI (reference sequence). V was pared by 7 bases and J by 7 bases, with 7 bases of the junction left unmatched. This CDR3 is 13 amino acids long. CDR3 DNA sequence: TGTGCCAGCACCCTAGCGGCAAGTAATGAGCAGTTCTTC. It translates to CASTLAASNEQFF.

This clone was observed a few times. V and J are TRBV7-9 and TRBJ2-7; D may be TRBD1 (5 bases). The CDR3 runs 14 residues. Germline CDR1 SEHNR, CDR2 FQNEAQ (reference sequence). Trimming shortened V by 1 base and J by 7 bases, and 14 bases separated the two germline ends. CDR3 amino acids: CASSLDAGLSEQYF. The DNA of the CDR3 is TGTGCCAGCAGCTTAGATGCAGGGTTGTCTGAGCAGTACTTC.

Written as DNA, the CDR3 is TGTGCCAGCAGCTTGGCGGGGGGGCCAGATACGCAGTATTTT. Translating it yields CASSLAGGPDTQYF. The J gene is TRBJ2-3, the V gene TRBV5-4; 8 bases fit TRBD2. Germline CDR1 is SGHNT and CDR2 is YYREEE (reference sequence). This CDR3 comprises 14 residues. The V segment lost 0 bases and the J segment 4 bases; nucleotides outside the gene matches: 1.

This clone was counted once. V is TRBV7-6 and J is TRBJ1-1; D gene ambiguous. CDR3 size: 16 residues. Germline assignment: CDR1 SGHVS and CDR2 FNYEAQ. Deletions cut 6 bases from V and 2 bases from J, with 19 bases between. The CDR3 protein is CASRLLAGQSNTEAFF. For the CDR3, the DNA is TGTGCCAGCAGATTGTTGGCAGGTCAGTCAAACACTGAAGCTTTCTTT.

The chain uses TRBV28 and TRBJ2-2; the D gene is possibly TRBD1 (6 bases). Trimming shortened V by 3 bases and J by 0 bases, and 8 bases separated the two germline ends. Germline V lookup: CDR1 MDHEN, CDR2 SYDVKM. This CDR3 has 15 amino acids. In DNA, the CDR3 is TGTGCCAGCAGTTTGGGACAATCGAACACCGGGGAGCTGTTTTTT. Protein sequence: CASSLGQSNTGELFF.

This chain joins TRBV7-2 and TRBJ1-2; D is unresolved. The CDR3 covers 16 residues. V was shortened by 5 bases and J by 2 bases, with 18 bases between the two germline ends. Germline-derived CDR1 and CDR2 are SGHTA and FQGNSA. The CDR3 region is CASSATPPNSNYGYTF. In DNA, the CDR3 is TGTGCCAGCAGCGCTACTCCCCCTAATTCCAACTATGGCTACACCTTC.

The chain recombines TRBV7-2 with TRBJ1-1, with 9 bases matching TRBD1. This CDR3 region has 14 residues. In germline, CDR1 is SGHTA, CDR2 FQGNSA. The V segment lost 6 bases and the J segment 3 bases; nucleotides outside the gene matches: 5. The CDR3 DNA reads TGTGCCAGCAGGCCACAGGGGGCGGACACTGAAGCTTTCTTT. It is translated as CASRPQGADTEAFF.

In this sample, this clone turned up a few times. The chain recombines TRBV6-5 with TRBJ2-7, with TRBD1 matching 7 bases. Germline V gene data show CDR1 as MNHEY and CDR2 as SVGAGI. The CDR3 has 13 residues. V was clipped by 5 bases and J by 2 bases; unmatched bases: 3. The CDR3 spells CASSGDSTYEQYF. CDR3 DNA: TGTGCCAGCAGTGGGGACAGTACCTACGAGCAGTACTTC.

The chain combines TRBV5-1 with TRBJ2-1; 10 bases are a match to TRBD2. Trimming cost V 4 bases and J 6 bases; bases outside gene matches: 10. CDR1 and CDR2 from the germline V gene are SGHRS and YFSETQ. This CDR3 comprises 16 residues. CDR3 in DNA: TGCGCCAGCAGCCCCCCGGGACTAGCGATCTCCAATGAGCAGTTCTTC. This sequence encodes CASSPPGLAISNEQFF.

CDR3 sequence reads: CASSTGKLSTEAFF. CDR3 coding DNA: TGTGCCAGCAGTACAGGGAAATTAAGTACTGAAGCTTTCTTT. This chain uses TRBV9 with TRBJ1-1, with a weak D call TRBD1 (6 bases). V lost 5 bases and J 5 bases, leaving 16 bases between the germline ends. Germline V lookup: CDR1 SGDLS, CDR2 YYNGEE. The CDR3 spans 14 residues.

In DNA, the CDR3 is TGTGCCAGCAGCCTCCGGGACAGTGAAGCTTTCTTT. It encodes CASSLRDSEAFF. The V and J genes are TRBV5-4 and TRBJ1-1, with TRBD1 matching over 7 bases. CDR3 length: 12 amino acids. V lost 4 bases to trimming and J lost 7 bases; unmatched junction nucleotides: 4. The germline gives CDR1 SGHNT, CDR2 YYREEE (reference sequence).

The chain links TRBV28 to TRBJ2-2; TRBD1 matches at 8 bases. CDR1 and CDR2 from the germline V gene are MDHEN and SYDVKM. With 6 bases clipped from V and 4 bases from J, the junction kept 7 bases outside the gene matches. The CDR3 loop spans 15 amino acids. The DNA for the CDR3 is TGTGCCAGCAGGGCCCGGGACAGGAGCACCGGGGAGCTGTTTTTT. Protein sequence: CASRARDRSTGELFF.

The genes are TRBV4-1 and TRBJ2-5; TRBD1 is a possible D gene (8 bases). The CDR3 is made up of 16 amino acids. Germline V gives CDR1 MGHRA, CDR2 YSYEKL. V was trimmed by 1 base and J by 5 bases, leaving 17 bases between them. The CDR3: CASSQGSGQGGETQYF. For the CDR3, the DNA is TGCGCCAGCAGCCAAGGGTCAGGACAGGGAGGGGAGACCCAGTACTTC.

A few counts support this clone. The chain joins TRBV4-1 to TRBJ2-1, with D perhaps matching TRBD2 (5 bases). The CDR3 totals 12 residues. The ends were cut back, 0 bases at V and 8 bases at J, with 5 bases in the middle. CDR1 MGHRA and CDR2 YSYEKL come from the germline V gene. CDR3 sequence: CASSQDGDEQFF. The CDR3 region has the DNA TGCGCCAGCAGCCAAGACGGGGATGAGCAGTTCTTC.

V and J are TRBV27 and TRBJ2-3; 8 bases line up with TRBD1. V was clipped by 2 bases and J by 4 bases; unmatched bases: 8. This CDR3 has 16 residues. Germline CDR1 and CDR2: MNHEY and SMNVEV (reference sequence). In nucleotides, the CDR3 is TGTGCCAGCAGTTTACAGGGGGCCGATCTCGCAGATACGCAGTATTTT. This sequence encodes CASSLQGADLADTQYF.

About this clone itself: The junction differs from germline at one of its ends, possibly a read error. V gene TRBV15 combines with J gene TRBJ2-5; D call uncertain. The CDR3 has 14 residues. The germline gives CDR1 LNHNV, CDR2 YYDKDF (reference sequence). CDR3 nucleotides: TGTACCACCAGCAGAGTTCTAGTTGGAGAGACCCAGTACTTC. Amino acids: CTTSRVLVGETQYF.

This chain joins TRBV19 and TRBJ2-3; TRBD2 might be the D (6 bases). Germline V lookup: CDR1 LNHDA, CDR2 SQIVND (reference sequence). Trimming removed 3 bases at V and 2 bases at J, with 18 bases between. The CDR3 covers 17 residues. In DNA form, the CDR3 reads TGTGCCAGTAGTATGGGGACTCTGTGGGGCGACACAGATACGCAGTATTTT. This gives the protein CASSMGTLWGDTDTQYF. The full variable domain, completed using reference TRBV19 and TRBJ2-3, is DGGITQSPKYLFRKEGQNVTLSCEQNLNHDAMYWYRQDPGQGLRLIYYSQIVNDFQKGDIAEGYSVSREKKESFPLTVTSAQKNPTAFYLCASSMGTLWGDTDTQYFGPGTRLTVL.